This entry is about one T cell receptor (beta chain). The antigen is not known. CDR1 and CDR2 (germline): MDHEN, SYDVKM. The V end lost 2 bases, the J end lost 8 bases, and 9 bases lay between the germline ends. There are 12 residues in the CDR3. The sample belongs to a study of beta chain features in type 1 diabetes. Study-wide points: Patients and controls would share equally any PCR tilt toward shorter templates.

Reverse transcribing all isolated RNA meant expressed TCRB transcripts were sequenced. Measured with immunoSEQ multiplex PCR; TCRdb has only the in-frame clones, and not every one. Altogether fewer than 900,000 clones are present, around a sixth being singletons, with the ten largest covering 0.023%. The rearrangement links TRBV28 to TRBJ1-1; D not resolved. This TCR derives from a woman aged 18-29 years in good health. Sequenced input: naive CD4+ T cells from blood. CDR3 sequence (DNA): TGTGCCAGCAGTTTAGAACAGCAGGAAGCTTTCTTT. It encodes CASSLEQQEAFF.